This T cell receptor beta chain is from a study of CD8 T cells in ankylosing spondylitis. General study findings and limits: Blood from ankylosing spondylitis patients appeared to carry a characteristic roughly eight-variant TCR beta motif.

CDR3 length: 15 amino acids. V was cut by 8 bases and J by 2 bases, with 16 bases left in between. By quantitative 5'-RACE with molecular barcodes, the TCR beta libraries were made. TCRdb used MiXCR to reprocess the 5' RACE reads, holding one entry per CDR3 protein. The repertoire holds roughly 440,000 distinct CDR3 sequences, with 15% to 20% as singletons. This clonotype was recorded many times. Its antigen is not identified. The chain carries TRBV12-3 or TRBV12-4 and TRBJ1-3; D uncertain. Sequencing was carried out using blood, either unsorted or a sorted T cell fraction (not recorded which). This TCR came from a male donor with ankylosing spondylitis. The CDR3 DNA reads TGTGCCAGCGGCCCCGAGGTCAACCCTGGAAACACCATATATTTT. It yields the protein CASGPEVNPGNTIYF.